The table lists the clone carrying this T cell receptor (beta chain) with a count of one. This entry is derived from a study of shared clonotypes between healthy human individuals. The wider study: Donors were a couple of women and a few men aged 18 to 49.

In replicate PCRs of unsorted PBMC, about 0.3 ug DNA, roughly 30,000 T cell genomes, was used. Profiling relied on immunoSEQ multiplex PCR, and the TCRdb table lists in-frame clones only, not all of them. The sample lists about 490,000 clones; around 80% were seen once. The CDR3 runs to 14 residues. V shed 4 bases and J shed 2 bases, with 13 bases lying between them. V usage is TRBV5-3 and J usage is TRBJ2-7; tentative D call: TRBD2 (6 bases). TRBV5-3 is flagged as an ORF with uncertain function. The sample consisted of PBMCs. This TCR was recovered from a woman in her 40s in good health. Some clones in this sample may be carry-over from other donors' samples. CDR3 protein: CARSRRGLTYEQYF. The CDR3 nucleotides read TGTGCCAGAAGCCGCCGGGGGTTAACCTACGAGCAGTACTTC.